This TCR beta chain was sequenced during a study of blood T cell repertoires in COVID-19. Study details: Samples of COVID-19 (acute and convalescent) were obtained from the United States, Italy and Spain.

This CDR3 comprises 14 residues. CDR1 and CDR2 (germline): SGHNT, YENEEA. Trimming pared 3 bases from V and 6 bases from J, leaving 12 bases between. How the authors handled the data: Quantification of nucleated cells was approximated via reference gene primer amplification. Profiled with immunoSEQ multiplex PCR; TCRdb holds only in-frame clones, not every one. V and J calls and clone size follow that table, whereas D and trimming were derived from the DNA. In the table there are 200,000 to 250,000 clones, approximately 77% of which are singletons. J is TRBJ2-1 and V is TRBV11-3; D is possibly TRBD1 (6 bases). Input material: peripheral blood. This receptor was identified in an elderly woman with acute or convalescent COVID-19. CDR3 sequence reads: CASSLGAVSNEQFF. The CDR3 DNA reads as TGTGCCAGCAGCTTGGGGGCAGTGTCCAATGAGCAGTTCTTC.